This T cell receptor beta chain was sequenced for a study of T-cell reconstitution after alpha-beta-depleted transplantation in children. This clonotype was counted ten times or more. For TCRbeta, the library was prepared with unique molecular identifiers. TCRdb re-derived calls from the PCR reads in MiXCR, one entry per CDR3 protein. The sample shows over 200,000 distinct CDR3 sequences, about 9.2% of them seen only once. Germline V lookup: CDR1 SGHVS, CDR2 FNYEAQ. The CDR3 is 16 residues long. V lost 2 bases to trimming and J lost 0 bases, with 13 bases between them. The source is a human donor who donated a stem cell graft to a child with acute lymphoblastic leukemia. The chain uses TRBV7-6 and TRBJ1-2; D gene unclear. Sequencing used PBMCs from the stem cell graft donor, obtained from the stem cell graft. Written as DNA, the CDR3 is TGTGCCAGCAGCTTACCCAAAGTGACACCTAACTATGGCTACACCTTC. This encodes CASSLPKVTPNYGYTF.